This TCR beta chain was documented in a study of cytomegalovirus exposure and HLA in healthy donors. Turning to the study itself: Out of 398 genotyped donors, 81% belonged to the Caucasian-associated ancestry cluster.

Per germline, CDR1 SNHLY and CDR2 FYNNEI. J was trimmed by 5 bases and V by 6 bases; bases with no gene match: 9. This CDR3 has 15 amino acids. Primers included in the PCR were 60 Vbeta and 13 Jbeta primers. The repertoire was sequenced with immunoSEQ multiplex PCR; TCRdb's copy has only in-frame clones and lacks some. The table records some 180,000 clones, just over 75% of them present only once. Of note for this clone: No antigen is known for it.

Findings of the study overall: There were over 150 TCR beta chains listed as cytomegalovirus-associated. Cytomegalovirus status, reportedly, was diagnosed with high specificity and sensitivity by the classifier.

This chain uses TRBV2 with TRBJ2-1, with TRBD2 identical over 8 bases. Sequencing was carried out using PBMCs. This receptor was identified in a man younger than 35 in good health and CMV-seronegative. This chain's CDR3 is CASSANGLADNEQFF. The CDR3 DNA reads TGTGCCAGCAGCGCTAACGGACTAGCAGACAATGAGCAGTTCTTC.